The next 32 T cell receptor beta chains were all read from a single sample in a study of cytomegalovirus exposure and HLA in healthy donors. Profiling relied on immunoSEQ multiplex PCR, and the TCRdb table lists in-frame clones only, not all of them. The table has 150,000 to 250,000 clones, 80% to 85% seen once; the top ten hold around 1.2%. The sequenced sample was PBMCs. All receptors come from a woman younger than 45 in good health and CMV-seronegative.

This chain connects TRBV5-1 to TRBJ2-3, with 8 bases identical to TRBD2. The length of the CDR3 is 16 residues. J gave up 1 base and V 4 bases, and 8 bases lay outside the gene matches. Germline CDR1 is SGHRS and CDR2 is YFSETQ. In DNA form, the CDR3 reads TGCGCCAGCAGCGAAGGGAGCGGGGGACGCACAGATACGCAGTATTTT. This sequence encodes CASSEGSGGRTDTQYF.

This clone has a handful of counts. The chain recombines TRBV6-1 with TRBJ1-5, with D perhaps matching TRBD1 (6 bases). In germline, CDR1 is MNHNS, CDR2 SASEGT. There are 17 residues in the CDR3. V lost 0 bases and J lost 4, with 16 bases in between. The CDR3 protein is CASSEAGGRGVNQPQHF. The CDR3 DNA reads TGTGCCAGCAGTGAAGCCGGGGGGCGAGGGGTAAATCAGCCCCAGCATTTT.

In this sample, this clone turned up once. The V call is TRBV7-7, the J call TRBJ1-1, with TRBD1 matching over 8 bases. Trimming at V came to 3 bases and at J to 10 bases, leaving 7 bases not matched to a gene. This CDR3 has 13 residues. Per germline, CDR1 SSHAT and CDR2 FNYEAQ (reference sequence). CDR3 protein: CASSLYRGEAAFF. As DNA, the CDR3 is TGTGCCAGCAGCTTGTACAGGGGGGAGGCAGCTTTCTTT.

Only a few counts were recorded for this clone. The rearrangement uses TRBV5-1 and TRBJ2-5; 10 bases are a match to TRBD2. This CDR3 contains 15 residues. CDR1 and CDR2 (germline): SGHRS, YFSETQ. Trimming removed 4 bases from V and 4 bases from J; junction bases left unmatched: 7. The CDR3 reads CASSRGTSERETQYF. CDR3 DNA sequence: TGCGCCAGCAGCAGGGGGACTAGCGAGCGAGAGACCCAGTACTTC.

This clone was seen a single time. This chain links TRBV6-6 with TRBJ1-1; D gene unclear. The germline CDR1 and CDR2 sequences are MNHNY and SVGAGI (reference sequence). V dropped 2 bases and J dropped 8 bases, with 12 bases sitting between them. This CDR3 contains 13 residues. CDR3 in DNA: TGTGCCAGCAGTTACCCAGATTATACAGAAGCTTTCTTT. Amino acid sequence: CASSYPDYTEAFF.

The J gene is TRBJ1-2, the V gene TRBV19; D gene unclear. CDR3 length: 15 amino acids. CDR1 and CDR2 (germline): LNHDA, SQIVND (reference sequence). The V gene lost 3 bases and the J gene lost 6 bases, with 17 bases spanning the gap. The CDR3: CASSITTTRYHGYTF. The CDR3 DNA reads TGTGCCAGTAGTATCACAACGACACGATACCATGGCTACACCTTC.

This clone was counted between two and nine times. This rearrangement joins TRBV6-1 to TRBJ1-2, with no clear D. The CDR3 extends over 12 amino acids. CDR1 and CDR2 from the germline V gene are MNHNS and SASEGT. Trimming removed 4 bases from V and 9 bases from J, with 12 bases in between. For the CDR3, the DNA is TGTGCCAGCAGTGTAGGAGTCCCGAGCTACACCTTC. Translated, it gives CASSVGVPSYTF.

This rearrangement joins TRBV6-1 to TRBJ1-2; 7 nucleotides agree with TRBD1. CDR1 and CDR2 from the germline V gene are MNHNS and SASEGT. This CDR3 region has 14 residues. V lost 6 bases and J lost 1; bases outside the gene matches: 5. Here the CDR3 reads CASSRTGGNYGYTF. The DNA of the CDR3 is TGTGCCAGCAGCCGGACAGGAGGTAACTATGGCTACACCTTC.

The chain employs TRBV18 and TRBJ1-2, with 7 nucleotides matching TRBD1. Per the germline V gene, CDR1 is KGHSH and CDR2 is LQKENI. J gave up 8 bases and V 3 bases, and 6 bases lay outside the gene matches. The CDR3 loop spans 13 amino acids. This chain's CDR3 is CASSPPTGSGYTF. CDR3 sequence (DNA): TGTGCCAGCTCACCCCCGACAGGGTCAGGCTACACCTTC.

This clone was seen only a few times. The V gene is TRBV5-4, the J gene TRBJ1-3; TRBD1 might be the D (6 bases). The ends were cut back, 4 bases at V and 4 bases at J, with 12 bases in the middle. Germline-derived CDR1 and CDR2 are SGHNT and YYREEE (reference sequence). The CDR3 loop spans 14 amino acids. The CDR3 DNA follows: TGTGCCAGCAGCACCACAGGGACCGGAAACACCATATATTTT. It is translated as CASSTTGTGNTIYF.

The sample holds one count of this clone. Within the sample, other DNA sequences also encode this same CDR3. The chain joins TRBV5-1 to TRBJ2-2; D is perhaps TRBD1 (7 bases). Per germline, CDR1 SGHRS and CDR2 YFSETQ. CDR3 length: 15 residues. V was clipped by 0 bases and J by 4 bases, with 10 bases between them. CDR3 bases: TGCGCCAGCAGCTTGGCAGGGGGGTCCACCGGGGAGCTGTTTTTT. It specifies CASSLAGGSTGELFF.

The table lists this clone with a count of one. The rearrangement links TRBV7-9 to TRBJ1-1; D not resolved. The germline V gene encodes CDR1 SEHNR and CDR2 FQNEAQ (reference sequence). This CDR3 has 12 amino acids. The ends were cut back, 5 bases at V and 6 bases at J, with 10 bases in the middle. Written as DNA, the CDR3 is TGTGCCAGCAGCGCAAACAGTCCTGAAGCTTTCTTT. Its protein product is CASSANSPEAFF.

The J gene is TRBJ2-2, the V gene TRBV7-9; D is perhaps TRBD1 (5 bases). Germline values: CDR1 SEHNR, CDR2 FQNEAQ (reference sequence). V dropped 0 bases and J dropped 7 bases, with 18 bases sitting between them. This CDR3 has 17 amino acids. For the CDR3, the DNA is TGTGCCAGCAGCTTAGCCTGGGGCAGTTCGGCCAACGGGGAGCTGTTTTTT. It translates to CASSLAWGSSANGELFF. The whole variable domain, remainder taken from reference TRBV7-9 and TRBJ2-2, is DTGVSQNPRHKITKRGQNVTFRCDPISEHNRLYWYRQTLGQGPEFLTYFQNEAQLEKSRLLSDRFSAERPKGSFSTLEIQRTEQGDSAMYLCASSLAWGSSANGELFFGEGSRLTVL.

The chain joins TRBV25-1 to TRBJ1-2; 10 bases line up with TRBD1. The CDR3 totals 14 residues. Germline V gene sequence: CDR1 MGHDK, CDR2 SYGVNS. After removal of 8 bases from V and 4 bases from J, the junction contained 7 bases not matched to a gene. Here the CDR3 DNA reads TGTGCCAGCGGGACGACAGGGGGCTCCTATGGCTACACCTTC. Encoded protein: CASGTTGGSYGYTF.

Only a few counts were recorded for this clone. The chain employs TRBV28 and TRBJ2-7; D is perhaps TRBD1 (6 bases). From germline, CDR1 is MDHEN and CDR2 SYDVKM. This CDR3 region has 14 residues. The V and J ends lost 3 bases and 2 bases respectively, with 11 bases between them. The CDR3 is CASSLTGPTYEQYF. Written as DNA, the CDR3 is TGTGCCAGCAGTTTGACAGGCCCTACCTACGAGCAGTACTTC.

This sequence joins TRBV11-2 and TRBJ1-1; D is unclear. V was trimmed by 2 bases and J by 5 bases, leaving 18 bases between them. Germline V gene lookup returns CDR1 SGHAT and CDR2 FQNNGV. CDR3 size: 16 residues. CDR3 coding DNA: TGTGCCAGCAGCTTATCTTGGCAGTCGTCGGGGACTGAAGCTTTCTTT. As protein: CASSLSWQSSGTEAFF.

The V and J genes are TRBV4-2 and TRBJ1-2, with a possible D match to TRBD1 (5 bases). V lost 0 bases to trimming and J lost 6 bases, with 17 bases between them. CDR1 and CDR2 (germline): LGHNA, YNFKEQ. This CDR3 is 16 amino acids long. CDR3 protein: CASSQDPRGNGDGYTF. DNA of the CDR3: TGTGCCAGCAGCCAAGATCCGCGGGGGAACGGGGATGGCTACACCTTC.

The chain combines TRBV6-5 with TRBJ2-1; D may be TRBD1 (5 bases). CDR1 MNHEY and CDR2 SVGAGI come from the germline V gene. CDR3 size: 15 residues. The V and J ends lost 5 bases and 1 base respectively, with 12 bases between them. The CDR3 protein is CASSGALGSYNEQFF. Written as DNA, the CDR3 is TGTGCCAGCAGTGGGGCCCTGGGGTCCTACAATGAGCAGTTCTTC.

In the case of this clone: The same CDR3 can be traced to other DNA sequences in this sample. The chain uses TRBV9 and TRBJ1-1, with a tentative D call TRBD1 (5 bases). V was pared by 2 bases and J by 1 base, with 9 bases between. CDR1 is SGDLS, CDR2 YYNGEE, per germline. This CDR3 region has 14 residues. CDR3 sequence reads: CASSVGPTNTEAFF. The DNA of the CDR3 is TGTGCCAGCAGCGTGGGGCCGACGAACACTGAAGCTTTCTTT.

The chain links TRBV18 to TRBJ1-3; unclear D gene. Trimming removed 6 bases from V and 0 bases from J, with 12 bases in between. Germline V gene sequence: CDR1 KGHSH, CDR2 LQKENI. This CDR3 is built from 15 residues. The CDR3 DNA sequence: TGTGCCAGCTCCCACGCTGGGAGCTCTGGAAACACCATATATTTT. It is translated as CASSHAGSSGNTIYF.

The CDR3, as DNA: TGCGCCAGCAGCCCCACTGCCGGCGGGGGCTACACCTTC. Amino acid sequence: CASSPTAGGGYTF. The gene calls are TRBV5-1 and TRBJ1-2; D call uncertain. Germline assignment: CDR1 SGHRS and CDR2 YFSETQ. The CDR3 runs to 13 residues. Trimming took 4 bases from V and 8 from J, leaving 15 bases between them. Together with reference TRBV5-1 and TRBJ1-2, the CDR3 gives the full variable domain: KAGVTQTPRYLIKTRGQQVTLSCSPISGHRSVSWYQQTPGQGLQFLFEYFSETQRNKGNFPGRFSGRQFSNSRSEMNVSTLELGDSALYLCASSPTAGGGYTFGSGTRLTVV.

The rearrangement joins TRBV15 to TRBJ2-7, with 7 bases aligning to TRBD1. CDR1 is LNHNV and CDR2 is YYDKDF in the germline V gene (reference sequence). CDR3 length equals 14 residues. J lost 2 bases, V lost 1 base, and 2 bases had no gene match. CDR3 sequence: CATSRGRGPYEQYF. The CDR3 bases are TGTGCCACCAGCAGAGGAAGGGGGCCCTACGAGCAGTACTTC.

This chain links TRBV7-2 with TRBJ2-3, with TRBD2 matching 8 bases. Germline-derived CDR1 and CDR2 are SGHTA and FQGNSA. The CDR3 has 13 amino acids. Losses at the gene ends were 4 bases for V and 8 bases for J; bases not matched to a gene: 5. The CDR3 region is CASSSNAGGTQYF. The CDR3 region has the DNA TGTGCCAGCAGCTCCAATGCGGGGGGTACGCAGTATTTT.

The rearrangement joins TRBV27 to TRBJ2-2; 7 bases agree with TRBD2. The germline CDR1 and CDR2 sequences are MNHEY and SMNVEV (reference sequence). V lost 5 bases, J lost 4 bases, and 10 bases stayed unmatched. CDR3 length equals 16 residues. CDR3 region: CASSRTRGMFTGELFF. DNA for the CDR3: TGTGCCAGCAGTCGGACTAGGGGTATGTTCACCGGGGAGCTGTTTTTT.

This clone was seen only once. The chain couples TRBV27 to TRBJ1-2; perhaps TRBD1 as D (6 bases). This CDR3 spans 13 amino acids. V lost 7 bases and J lost 6, with 15 bases in between. Germline values: CDR1 MNHEY, CDR2 SMNVEV (reference sequence). CDR3 in DNA: TGTGCCAGCACCGAAAACAGGGATCATGGCTACACCTTC. Translating it yields CASTENRDHGYTF.

The CDR3 DNA reads TGTGCCAGCAGCCCGATCGCGAGGGTCGACTATGGCTACACCTTC. Residues: CASSPIARVDYGYTF. The V gene is TRBV14, the J gene TRBJ1-2; D is ambiguous. The CDR3 totals 15 residues. Germline values: CDR1 SGHDN, CDR2 FVKESK. V lost 4 bases to trimming and J lost 3 bases, with 15 bases between them.

V usage is TRBV5-4 and J usage is TRBJ2-5; 8 bases agree with TRBD2. Germline CDR1 is SGHNT and CDR2 is YYREEE (reference sequence). The CDR3 contains 15 residues. Trimming cost V 1 base and J 5 bases; bases outside gene matches: 7. The CDR3 protein is CASSLRLAGRETQYF. Here the CDR3 DNA reads TGTGCCAGCAGCTTGAGGCTAGCGGGTAGGGAGACCCAGTACTTC.

The V call is TRBV29-1, the J call TRBJ2-5, with unresolved D. This CDR3 is 13 amino acids long. Germline loops: CDR1 SQVTM, CDR2 ANQGSEA. The V and J ends lost 1 base and 1 base respectively, with 7 bases between them. The CDR3 region has the DNA TGCAGCGTTGAAGTGTCGGGCCAAGAGACCCAGTACTTC. It encodes CSVEVSGQETQYF.

The V gene is TRBV5-5, the J gene TRBJ1-5; TRBD1 matches at 12 bases. V lost 4 bases, J lost 5 bases, and 4 bases stayed unmatched. This CDR3 is 15 amino acids long. Germline V gene sequence: CDR1 SGHKS, CDR2 YYEKEE (reference sequence). The CDR3 DNA sequence: TGTGCCAGCAGCCGCCGGGACAGGGGGCATCAGCCCCAGCATTTT. It specifies CASSRRDRGHQPQHF.

This chain joins TRBV16 and TRBJ1-6; D gene uncertain. Trimming left V 4 bases short and J 0 bases short, with 13 bases between. The CDR3 contains 17 residues. The germline gives CDR1 KGHSY, CDR2 FQNENV. CDR3 DNA: TGTGCCAGCAGCCTTGCTGGGCCACACTCCTATAATTCACCCCTCCACTTT. This translates into CASSLAGPHSYNSPLHF.

The rearrangement joins TRBV29-1 to TRBJ2-1, with 9 bases lining up with TRBD1. V was clipped by 4 bases and J by 6 bases; unmatched bases: 7. Germline V gives CDR1 SQVTM, CDR2 ANQGSEA. The CDR3 loop spans 14 amino acids. CDR3 residues: CSVGTGVLSNEQFF. DNA for the CDR3: TGCAGCGTTGGGACAGGGGTCCTTTCCAATGAGCAGTTCTTC.

The V gene is TRBV7-9, the J gene TRBJ1-1; 9 nucleotides agree with TRBD1. Germline trimming cut 8 bases from V and 8 bases from J; bases unmatched to any gene: 9. The CDR3 is 13 amino acids. CDR1 and CDR2 (germline): SEHNR, FQNEAQ (reference sequence). The CDR3 nucleotides are TGTGCCAGCGGAGGGACAGGGCCCCCCGAAGCTTTCTTT. Amino acids: CASGGTGPPEAFF.